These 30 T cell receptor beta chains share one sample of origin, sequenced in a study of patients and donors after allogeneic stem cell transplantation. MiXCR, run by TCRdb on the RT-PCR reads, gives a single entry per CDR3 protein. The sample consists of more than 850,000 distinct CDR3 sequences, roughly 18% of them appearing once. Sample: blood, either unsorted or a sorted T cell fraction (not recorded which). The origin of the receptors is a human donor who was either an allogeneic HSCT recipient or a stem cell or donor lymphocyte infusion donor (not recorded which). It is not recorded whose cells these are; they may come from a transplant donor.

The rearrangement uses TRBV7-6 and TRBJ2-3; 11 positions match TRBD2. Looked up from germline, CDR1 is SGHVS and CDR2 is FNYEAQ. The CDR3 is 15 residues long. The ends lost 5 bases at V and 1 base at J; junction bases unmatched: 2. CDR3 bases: TGTGCCAGCAGCAAACTAGCGGGAGGCACAGATACGCAGTATTTT. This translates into CASSKLAGGTDTQYF.

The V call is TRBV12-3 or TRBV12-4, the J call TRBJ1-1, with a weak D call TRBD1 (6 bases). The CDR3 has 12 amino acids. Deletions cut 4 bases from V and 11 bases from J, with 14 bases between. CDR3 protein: CASSSQQGWAFF. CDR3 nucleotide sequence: TGTGCCAGCAGTTCTCAACAGGGATGGGCTTTCTTT.

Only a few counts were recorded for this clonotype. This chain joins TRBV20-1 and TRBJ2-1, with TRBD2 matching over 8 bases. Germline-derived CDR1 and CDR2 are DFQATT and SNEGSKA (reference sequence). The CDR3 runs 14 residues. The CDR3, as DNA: TGCAGCGGTGAGCGGGAGAGGAGAAGGAATGAGCAGTTCTTC. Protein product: CSGERERRRNEQFF.

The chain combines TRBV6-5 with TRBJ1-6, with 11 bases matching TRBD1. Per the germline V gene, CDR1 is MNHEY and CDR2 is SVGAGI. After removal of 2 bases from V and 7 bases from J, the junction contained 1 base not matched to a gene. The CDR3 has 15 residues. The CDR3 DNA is TGTGCCAGCAGTTACGGGGACAGGGGGAATTCACCCCTCCACTTT. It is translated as CASSYGDRGNSPLHF.

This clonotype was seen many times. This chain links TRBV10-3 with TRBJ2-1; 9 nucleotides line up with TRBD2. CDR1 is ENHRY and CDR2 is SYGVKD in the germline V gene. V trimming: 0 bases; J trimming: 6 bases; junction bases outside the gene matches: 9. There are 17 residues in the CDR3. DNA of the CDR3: TGTGCCATCAGTGAGTCGGTCCCTAGCGGGATCAGCAATGAGCAGTTCTTC. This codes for CAISESVPSGISNEQFF.

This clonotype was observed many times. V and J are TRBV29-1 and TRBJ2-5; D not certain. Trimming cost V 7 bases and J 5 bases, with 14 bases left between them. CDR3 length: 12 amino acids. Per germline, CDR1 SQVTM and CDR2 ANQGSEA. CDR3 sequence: CSAIQSGETQYF. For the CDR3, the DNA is TGCAGCGCCATACAGTCTGGGGAGACCCAGTACTTC.

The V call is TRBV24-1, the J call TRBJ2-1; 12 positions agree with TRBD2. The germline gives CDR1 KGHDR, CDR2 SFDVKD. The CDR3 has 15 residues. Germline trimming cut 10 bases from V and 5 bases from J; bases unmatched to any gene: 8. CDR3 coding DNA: TGTGCCACGGAGACTAGCGGGAGTCTGGACAATGAGCAGTTCTTC. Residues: CATETSGSLDNEQFF.

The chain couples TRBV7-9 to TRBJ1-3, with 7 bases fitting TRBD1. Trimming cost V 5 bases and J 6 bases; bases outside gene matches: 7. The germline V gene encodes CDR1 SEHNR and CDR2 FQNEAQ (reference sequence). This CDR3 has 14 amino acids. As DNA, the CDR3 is TGTGCCAGCAGCGACGACAGGGTAAAAAACACCATATATTTT. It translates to CASSDDRVKNTIYF.

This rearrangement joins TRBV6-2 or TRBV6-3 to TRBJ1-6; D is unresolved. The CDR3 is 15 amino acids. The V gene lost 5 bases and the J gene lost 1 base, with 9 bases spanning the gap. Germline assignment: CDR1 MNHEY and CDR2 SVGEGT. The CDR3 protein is CASSDRDSYNSPLHF. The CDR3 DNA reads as TGTGCCAGCAGTGACCGGGATTCCTATAATTCACCCCTCCACTTT.

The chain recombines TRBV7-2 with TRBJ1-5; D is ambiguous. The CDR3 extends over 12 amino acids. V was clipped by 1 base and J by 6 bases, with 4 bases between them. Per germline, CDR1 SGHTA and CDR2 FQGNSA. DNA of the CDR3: TGTGCCAGCAGCTTAGATAGTCAGCCCCAGCATTTT. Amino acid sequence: CASSLDSQPQHF.

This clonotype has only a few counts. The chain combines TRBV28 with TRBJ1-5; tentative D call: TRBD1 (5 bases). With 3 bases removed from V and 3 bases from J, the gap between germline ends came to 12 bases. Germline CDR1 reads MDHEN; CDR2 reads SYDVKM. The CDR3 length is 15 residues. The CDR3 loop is CASSLRTPINQPQHF. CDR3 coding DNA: TGTGCCAGCAGTTTGAGGACACCTATCAATCAGCCCCAGCATTTT.

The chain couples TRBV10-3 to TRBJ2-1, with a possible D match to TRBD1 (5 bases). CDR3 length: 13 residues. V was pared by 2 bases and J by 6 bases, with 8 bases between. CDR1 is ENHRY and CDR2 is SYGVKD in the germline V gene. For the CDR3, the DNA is TGTGCCATCAGTGAGGACAGTCCCAATGAGCAGTTCTTC. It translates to CAISEDSPNEQFF.

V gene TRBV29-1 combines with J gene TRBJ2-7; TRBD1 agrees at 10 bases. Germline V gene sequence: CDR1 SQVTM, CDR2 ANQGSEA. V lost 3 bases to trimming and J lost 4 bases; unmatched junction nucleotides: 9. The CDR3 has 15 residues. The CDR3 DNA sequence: TGCAGCGTTGATGAAGGGGACAGGGGAGGATACGAGCAGTACTTC. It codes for CSVDEGDRGGYEQYF.

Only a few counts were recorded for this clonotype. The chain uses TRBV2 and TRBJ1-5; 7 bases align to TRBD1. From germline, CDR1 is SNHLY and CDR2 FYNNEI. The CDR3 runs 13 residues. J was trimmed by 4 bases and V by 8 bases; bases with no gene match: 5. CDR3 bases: TGTGCCAGCTGGCCAGGGGGTAATCAGCCCCAGCATTTT. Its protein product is CASWPGGNQPQHF.

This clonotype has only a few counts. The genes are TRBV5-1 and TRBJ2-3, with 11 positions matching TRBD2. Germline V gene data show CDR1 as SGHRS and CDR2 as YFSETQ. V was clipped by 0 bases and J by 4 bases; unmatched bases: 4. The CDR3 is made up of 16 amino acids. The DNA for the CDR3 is TGCGCCAGCAGCTTGGCCACGGGACTAGCGGCAGATACGCAGTATTTT. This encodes CASSLATGLAADTQYF.

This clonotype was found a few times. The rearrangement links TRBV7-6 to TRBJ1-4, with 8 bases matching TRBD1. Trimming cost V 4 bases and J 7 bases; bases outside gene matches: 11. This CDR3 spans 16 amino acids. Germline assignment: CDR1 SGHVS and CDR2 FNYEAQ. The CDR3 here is CASSYFQGAISEKLFF. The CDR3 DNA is TGTGCCAGCAGCTATTTTCAGGGGGCGATAAGTGAAAAACTGTTTTTT. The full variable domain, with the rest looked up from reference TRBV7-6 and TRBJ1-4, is GAGVSQSPRYKVTKRGQDVALRCDPISGHVSLYWYRQALGQGPEFLTYFNYEAQQDKSGLPNDRFSAERPEGSISTLTIQRTEQRDSAMYRCASSYFQGAISEKLFFGSGTQLSVL.

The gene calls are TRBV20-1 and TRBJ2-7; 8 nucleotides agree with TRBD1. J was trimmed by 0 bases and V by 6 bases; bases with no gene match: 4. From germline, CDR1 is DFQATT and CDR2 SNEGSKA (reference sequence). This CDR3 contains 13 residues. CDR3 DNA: TGCAGTGCCCAGACAGGGGTCTCCTACGAGCAGTACTTC. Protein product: CSAQTGVSYEQYF.

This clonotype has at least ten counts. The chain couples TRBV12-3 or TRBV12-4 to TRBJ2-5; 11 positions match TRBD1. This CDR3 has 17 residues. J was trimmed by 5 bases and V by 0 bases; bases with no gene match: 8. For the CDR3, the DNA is TGTGCCAGCAGTTTAGCTCCCGGACAGGGGGCACGGGAGACCCAGTACTTC. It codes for CASSLAPGQGARETQYF.

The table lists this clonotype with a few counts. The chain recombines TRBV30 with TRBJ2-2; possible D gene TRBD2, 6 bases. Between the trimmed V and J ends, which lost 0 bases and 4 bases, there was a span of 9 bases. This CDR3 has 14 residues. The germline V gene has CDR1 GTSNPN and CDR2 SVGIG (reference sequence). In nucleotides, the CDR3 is TGTGCCTGGAGTGTCCTAGCGCGCACCGGGGAGCTGTTTTTT. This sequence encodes CAWSVLARTGELFF. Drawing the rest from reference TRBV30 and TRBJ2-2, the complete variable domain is SQTIHQWPATLVQPVGSPLSLECTVEGTSNPNLYWYRQAAGRGLQLLFYSVGIGQISSEVPQNLSASRPQDRQFILSSKKLLLSDSGFYLCAWSVLARTGELFFGEGSRLTVL.

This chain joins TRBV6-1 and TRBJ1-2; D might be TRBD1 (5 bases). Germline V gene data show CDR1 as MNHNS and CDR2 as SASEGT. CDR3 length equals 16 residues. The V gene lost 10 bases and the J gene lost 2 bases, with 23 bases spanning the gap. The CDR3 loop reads CANRPLPEISNYGYTF. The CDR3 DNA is TGTGCCAACAGGCCTCTGCCGGAAATCAGCAACTATGGCTACACCTTC.

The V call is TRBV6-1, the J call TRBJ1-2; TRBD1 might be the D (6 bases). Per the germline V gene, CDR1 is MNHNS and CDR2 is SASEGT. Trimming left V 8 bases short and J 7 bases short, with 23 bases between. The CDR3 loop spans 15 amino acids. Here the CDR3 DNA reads TGTGCCAGCCTCTTGGGGGGGCCCGGAAGGTTTGGCTACACCTTC. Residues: CASLLGGPGRFGYTF.

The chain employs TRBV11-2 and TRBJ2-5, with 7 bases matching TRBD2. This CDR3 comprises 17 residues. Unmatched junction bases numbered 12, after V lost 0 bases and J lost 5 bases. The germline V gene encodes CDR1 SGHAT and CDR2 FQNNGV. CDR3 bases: TGTGCCAGCAGCTTAGATATCGTCGGGGGGAACGGGGAGACCCAGTACTTC. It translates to CASSLDIVGGNGETQYF.

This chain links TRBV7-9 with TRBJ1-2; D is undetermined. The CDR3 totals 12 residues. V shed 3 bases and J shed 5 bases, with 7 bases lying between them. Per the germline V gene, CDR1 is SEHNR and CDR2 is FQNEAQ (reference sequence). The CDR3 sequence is CASSLFGYGYTF. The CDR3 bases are TGTGCCAGCAGCTTGTTTGGGTATGGCTACACCTTC.

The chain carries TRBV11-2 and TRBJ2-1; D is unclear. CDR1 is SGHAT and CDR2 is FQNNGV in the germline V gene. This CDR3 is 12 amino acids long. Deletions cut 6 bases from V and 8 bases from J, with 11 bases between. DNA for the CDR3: TGTGCCAGCAGACCAAGCAGCGATGAGCAGTTCTTC. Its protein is CASRPSSDEQFF. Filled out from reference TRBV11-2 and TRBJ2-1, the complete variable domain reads EAGVAQSPRYKIIEKRQSVAFWCNPISGHATLYWYQQILGQGPKLLIQFQNNGVVDDSQLPKDRFSAERLKGVDSTLKIQPAKLEDSAVYLCASRPSSDEQFFGPGTRLTVL.

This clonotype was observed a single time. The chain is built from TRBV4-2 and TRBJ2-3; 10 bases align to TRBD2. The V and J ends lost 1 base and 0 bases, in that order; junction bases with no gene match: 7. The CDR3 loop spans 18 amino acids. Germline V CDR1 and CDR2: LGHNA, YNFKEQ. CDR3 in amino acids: CASSQVGTSATSTDTQYF. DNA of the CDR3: TGTGCCAGCAGCCAAGTTGGGACTAGCGCAACTAGCACAGATACGCAGTATTTT.

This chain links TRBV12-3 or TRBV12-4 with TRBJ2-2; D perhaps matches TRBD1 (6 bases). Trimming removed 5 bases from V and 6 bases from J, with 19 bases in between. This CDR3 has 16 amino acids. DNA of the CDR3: TGTGCCAGCAGTCCCGCAGGGCAGGGGCGGTCCGGGGAGCTGTTTTTT. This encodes CASSPAGQGRSGELFF.

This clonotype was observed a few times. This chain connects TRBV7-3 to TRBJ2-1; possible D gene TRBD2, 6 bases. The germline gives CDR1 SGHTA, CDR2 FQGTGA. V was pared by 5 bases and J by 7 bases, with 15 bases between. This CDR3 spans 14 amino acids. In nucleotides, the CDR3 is TGTGCCAGCAGCCAGACTAGAGAGCGGAATGAGCAGTTCTTC. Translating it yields CASSQTRERNEQFF.

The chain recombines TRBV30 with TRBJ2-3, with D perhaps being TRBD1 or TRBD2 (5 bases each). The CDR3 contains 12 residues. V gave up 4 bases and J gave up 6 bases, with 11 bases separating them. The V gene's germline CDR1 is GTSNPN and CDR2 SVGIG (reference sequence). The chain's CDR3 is CAWTTWGDTQYF. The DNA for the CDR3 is TGTGCCTGGACAACTTGGGGGGATACGCAGTATTTT.

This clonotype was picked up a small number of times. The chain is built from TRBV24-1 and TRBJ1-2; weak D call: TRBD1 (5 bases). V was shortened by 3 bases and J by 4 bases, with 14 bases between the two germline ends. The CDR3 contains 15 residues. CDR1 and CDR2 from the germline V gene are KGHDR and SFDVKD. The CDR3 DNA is TGTGCCACCAGTGATCCAGACAGAGGGACCTATGGCTACACCTTC. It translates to CATSDPDRGTYGYTF.

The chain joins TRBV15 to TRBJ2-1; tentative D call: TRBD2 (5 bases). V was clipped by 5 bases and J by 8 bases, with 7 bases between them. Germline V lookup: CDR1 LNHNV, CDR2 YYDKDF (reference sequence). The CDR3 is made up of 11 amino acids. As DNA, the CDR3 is TGTGCCACCAGCGGGAGCTATGAGCAGTTCTTC. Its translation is CATSGSYEQFF.